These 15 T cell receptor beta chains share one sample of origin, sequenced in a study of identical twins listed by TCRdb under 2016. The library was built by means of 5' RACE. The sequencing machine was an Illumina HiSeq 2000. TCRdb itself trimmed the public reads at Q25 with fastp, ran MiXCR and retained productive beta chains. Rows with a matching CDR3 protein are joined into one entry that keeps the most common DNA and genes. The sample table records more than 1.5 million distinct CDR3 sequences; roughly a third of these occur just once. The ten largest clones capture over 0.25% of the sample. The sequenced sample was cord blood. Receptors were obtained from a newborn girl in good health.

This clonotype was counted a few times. The CDR3 protein is CASSLTTRGSYNEQFF. Written as DNA, the CDR3 is TGTGCCAGCAGCTTGACGACTCGAGGCTCCTACAATGAGCAGTTCTTC. The rearrangement joins TRBV11-2 to TRBJ2-1; no definite D call. V lost 3 bases and J 0 bases, leaving 12 bases between the germline ends. The CDR3 extends over 16 amino acids. Germline V gene sequence: CDR1 SGHAT, CDR2 FQNNGV.

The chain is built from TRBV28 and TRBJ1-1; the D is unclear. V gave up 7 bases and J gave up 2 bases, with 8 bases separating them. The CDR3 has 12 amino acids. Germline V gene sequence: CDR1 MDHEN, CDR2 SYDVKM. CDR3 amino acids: CASTDHNTEAFF. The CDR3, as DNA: TGTGCCAGCACCGATCACAACACTGAAGCTTTCTTT.

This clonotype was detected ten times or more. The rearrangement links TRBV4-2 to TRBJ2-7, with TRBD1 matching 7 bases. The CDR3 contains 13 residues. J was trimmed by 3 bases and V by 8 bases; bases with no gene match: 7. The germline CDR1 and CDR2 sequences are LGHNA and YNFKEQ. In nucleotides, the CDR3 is TGTGCCAGCGCCGGGACAGAAATCTACGAGCAGTACTTC. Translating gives CASAGTEIYEQYF.

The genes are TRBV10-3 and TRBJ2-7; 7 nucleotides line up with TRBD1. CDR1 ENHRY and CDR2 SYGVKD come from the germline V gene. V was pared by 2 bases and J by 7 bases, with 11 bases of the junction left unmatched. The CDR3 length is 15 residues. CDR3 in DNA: TGTGCCATCAGTGAGACACAGGGGAATTCCAATGAGCAGTACTTC. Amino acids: CAISETQGNSNEQYF.

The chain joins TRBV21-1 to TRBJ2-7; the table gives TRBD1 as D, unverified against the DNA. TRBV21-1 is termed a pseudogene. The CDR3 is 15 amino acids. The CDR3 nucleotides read TGTGCCAGCGGCGTGCCGGGACAGGATCCCTACGAGCAGTACTTC. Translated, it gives CASGVPGQDPYEQYF.

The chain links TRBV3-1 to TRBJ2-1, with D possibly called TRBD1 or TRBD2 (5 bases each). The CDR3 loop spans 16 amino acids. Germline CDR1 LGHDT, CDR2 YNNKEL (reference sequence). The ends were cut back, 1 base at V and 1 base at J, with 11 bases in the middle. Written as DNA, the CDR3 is TGTGCCAGCAGCCAAGGCGTGGGGGAATCCTACAATGAGCAGTTCTTC. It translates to CASSQGVGESYNEQFF.

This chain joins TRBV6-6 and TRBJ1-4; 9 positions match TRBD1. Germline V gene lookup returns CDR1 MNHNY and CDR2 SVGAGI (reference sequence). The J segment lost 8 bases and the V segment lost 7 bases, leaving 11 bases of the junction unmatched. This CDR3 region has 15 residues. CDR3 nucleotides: TGTGCCAGCACTTTACGGGGACAGGGAGGAGAAAAACTGTTTTTT. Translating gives CASTLRGQGGEKLFF.

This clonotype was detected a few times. CDR3 in DNA: TGTGCCAGCAGTGTGACAGGGTTGGGGAATGAGCAGTTCTTC. Protein product: CASSVTGLGNEQFF. The chain employs TRBV25-1 and TRBJ2-1; TRBD1 aligns across 7 bases. The junction had 7 bases not matched to a gene; V was cut back by 4 bases and J by 7 bases. The CDR3 has 14 amino acids. Per the germline V gene, CDR1 is MGHDK and CDR2 is SYGVNS.

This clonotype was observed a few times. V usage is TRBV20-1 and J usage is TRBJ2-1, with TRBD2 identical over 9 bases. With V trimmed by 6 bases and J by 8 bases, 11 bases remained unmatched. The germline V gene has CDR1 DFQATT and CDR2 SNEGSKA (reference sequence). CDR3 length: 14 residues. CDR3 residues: CSAPASGKFHEQFF. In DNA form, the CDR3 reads TGCAGTGCCCCGGCTAGCGGGAAGTTCCATGAGCAGTTCTTC.

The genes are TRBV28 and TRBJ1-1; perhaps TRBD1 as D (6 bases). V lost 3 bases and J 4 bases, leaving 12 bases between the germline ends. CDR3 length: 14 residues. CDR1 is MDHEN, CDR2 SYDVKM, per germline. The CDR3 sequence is CASSLRGPSTEAFF. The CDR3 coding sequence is TGTGCCAGCAGTTTGCGGGGGCCCAGCACTGAAGCTTTCTTT.

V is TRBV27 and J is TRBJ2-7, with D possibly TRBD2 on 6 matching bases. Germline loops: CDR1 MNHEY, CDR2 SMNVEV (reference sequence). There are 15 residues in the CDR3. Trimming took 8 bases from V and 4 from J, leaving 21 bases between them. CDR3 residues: CASAFRLVPSYEQYF. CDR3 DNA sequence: TGTGCCAGCGCATTTAGACTAGTCCCGTCTTACGAGCAGTACTTC.

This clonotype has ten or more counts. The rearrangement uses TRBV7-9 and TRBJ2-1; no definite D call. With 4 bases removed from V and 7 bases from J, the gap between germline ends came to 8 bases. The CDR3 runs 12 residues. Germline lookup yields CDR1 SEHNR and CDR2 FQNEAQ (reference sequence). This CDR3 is CASSSWRNEQFF. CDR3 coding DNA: TGTGCCAGCAGCTCATGGCGAAATGAGCAGTTCTTC. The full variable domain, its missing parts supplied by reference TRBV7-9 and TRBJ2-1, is DTGVSQNPRHKITKRGQNVTFRCDPISEHNRLYWYRQTLGQGPEFLTYFQNEAQLEKSRLLSDRFSAERPKGSFSTLEIQRTEQGDSAMYLCASSSWRNEQFFGPGTRLTVL.

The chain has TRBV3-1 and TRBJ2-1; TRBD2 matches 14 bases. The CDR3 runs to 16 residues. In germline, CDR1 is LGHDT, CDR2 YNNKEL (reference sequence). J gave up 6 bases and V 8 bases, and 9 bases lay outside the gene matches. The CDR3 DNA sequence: TGTGCCAGCGGGACTAGCGGGGGCCGCCGTCGCAATGAGCAGTTCTTC. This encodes CASGTSGGRRRNEQFF.

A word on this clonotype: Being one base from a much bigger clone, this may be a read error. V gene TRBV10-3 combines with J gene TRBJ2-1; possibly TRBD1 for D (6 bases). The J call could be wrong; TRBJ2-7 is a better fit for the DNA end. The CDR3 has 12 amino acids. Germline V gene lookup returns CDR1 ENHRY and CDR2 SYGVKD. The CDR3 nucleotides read TGTGCCATCGCCGGACAGCCGAATGAGCAGTACTTC. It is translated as CAIAGQPNEQYF.

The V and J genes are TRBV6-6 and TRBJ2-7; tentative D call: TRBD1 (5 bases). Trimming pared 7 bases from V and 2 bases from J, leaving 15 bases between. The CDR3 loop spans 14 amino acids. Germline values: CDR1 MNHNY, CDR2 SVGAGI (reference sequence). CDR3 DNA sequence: TGTGCCAGCACCATCACCCAGGGTCCCTACGAGCAGTACTTC. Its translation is CASTITQGPYEQYF.